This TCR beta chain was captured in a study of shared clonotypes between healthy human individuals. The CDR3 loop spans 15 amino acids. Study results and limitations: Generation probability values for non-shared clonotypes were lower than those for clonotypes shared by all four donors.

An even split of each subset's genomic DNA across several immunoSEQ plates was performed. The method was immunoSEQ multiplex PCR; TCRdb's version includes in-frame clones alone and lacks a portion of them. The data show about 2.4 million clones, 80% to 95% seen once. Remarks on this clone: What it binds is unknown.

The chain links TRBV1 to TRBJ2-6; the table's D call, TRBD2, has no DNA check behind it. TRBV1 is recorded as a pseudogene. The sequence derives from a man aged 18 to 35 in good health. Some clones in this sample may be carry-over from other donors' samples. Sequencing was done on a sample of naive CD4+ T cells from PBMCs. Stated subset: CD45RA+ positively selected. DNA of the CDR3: TGCACCAGCAGGAAGCCAAGAAGTCGGGCCAACGTCCTGACTTTC. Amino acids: CTSRKPRSRANVLTF.